A selection of T cell receptor beta chains follows, all from one sample in a study of beta chain features in type 1 diabetes. The table came from immunoSEQ multiplex PCR; TCRdb's copy has only in-frame clones and leaves some out. The table lists 900,000 or so clones, about a sixth of them singletons. The source material was naive CD4+ T cells from blood. These receptors were taken from a woman between 18 and 30 years old in good health. Both conserved end residues are part of each CDR3. A D gene is named only where the DNA matches it firmly. Rows may omit the clone size; those that give it use once, few, many or a size class.

j_call | d_call | clone_size | v_call | cdr3_nt | cdr3_aa
TRBJ2-5 | - | few | TRBV27 | TGTGCCAGCGCAGGGGCGGCAGAAGAGACCCAGTACTTC | CASAGAAEETQYF
TRBJ2-4 | - | - | TRBV5-1 | TGCGCCAGCAGCTTATTCGGCGGGGAAAACATTCAGTACTTC | CASSLFGGENIQYF
TRBJ2-3 | TRBD2 | - | TRBV9 | TGTGCCAGCAGCGTAGCTACGGGAGGTTCCACAGATACGCAGTATTTT | CASSVATGGSTDTQYF
TRBJ2-3 | - | - | TRBV4-2 | TGTGCCAGCAGCCAAGATTTAGCGAATACGCAGTATTTT | CASSQDLANTQYF
TRBJ2-7 | - | few | TRBV11-2 | TGTGCCAGCAGCTTAGCGACCTACGAGCAGTACTTC | CASSLATYEQYF
TRBJ2-1 | TRBD2 | - | TRBV6-6 | TGTGCCAGCAGTTACTCGGTAGCGGGGTACAATGAGCAGTTCTTC | CASSYSVAGYNEQFF
TRBJ1-1 | - | - | TRBV2 | TGTGCCAGCAGTGAACTCCGCGTGGGTGAAGCTTTCTTT | CASSELRVGEAFF
TRBJ2-5 | - | - | TRBV19 | TGTGCCAGTAGTATTGGGGGGGAGACCCAGTACTTC | CASSIGGETQYF
TRBJ2-7 | TRBD2 | few | TRBV28 | TGTGCCAGCAGTAGGACTAGCGGAGCCTACGAGCAGTACTTC | CASSRTSGAYEQYF
TRBJ1-5 | - | - | TRBV7-2 | TGTGCCAGCAGCTTAGCGGATCCACAGCCCCAGCATTTT | CASSLADPQPQHF
TRBJ1-4 | - | - | TRBV4-2 | TGTGCCAGCAGCCGTGGGGTCTGGGATGAAAAACTGTTTTTT | CASSRGVWDEKLFF
TRBJ2-7 | - | few | TRBV7-2 | TGTGCCAGCAGCTTAGATTTCAACCGCTACGAGCAGTACTTC | CASSLDFNRYEQYF
TRBJ2-6 | TRBD1 | few | TRBV5-1 | TGCGCCAGCAGCTTGGACAGGGGGTATGGGGCCAACGTCCTGACTTTC | CASSLDRGYGANVLTF
TRBJ2-2 | - | once | TRBV7-8 | TGTGCCAGCAGCGTTGCTGGACAGCGCACCGGGGAGCTGTTTTTT | CASSVAGQRTGELFF
TRBJ2-7 | TRBD1 | few | TRBV7-3 | TGTGCCAGCAGCTTAAGGGGACAGGGTCCCTACGAGCAGTACTTC | CASSLRGQGPYEQYF
TRBJ2-5 | - | few | TRBV10-3 | TGTGCCATCGAGGGGGAGGGAAGAGAGACCCAGTACTTC | CAIEGEGRETQYF
TRBJ1-2 | - | - | TRBV5-4 | TGTGCCAGCAGCTCGGACCCCTATGGCTACACCTTC | CASSSDPYGYTF
TRBJ2-7 | TRBD2 | - | TRBV27 | TGTGCCAGCAGTTTTGGTGGCGGGAGGAGGCCCTACGAGCAGTACTTC | CASSFGGGRRPYEQYF
TRBJ2-2 | - | few | TRBV4-2 | TGTGCCAGCAGGCGAACAGGTTCCGGGGAGCTGTTTTTT | CASRRTGSGELFF
TRBJ2-7 | - | few | TRBV5-1 | TGCGCCAGCACCGGGGGCACTAGTACCTACGAGCAGTACTTC | CASTGGTSTYEQYF
TRBJ2-7 | - | few | TRBV6-5 | TGTGCCAGCATGGGGACCCGATCCTCCGAGCAGTACTTC | CASMGTRSSEQYF
TRBJ2-7 | - | - | TRBV2 | TGTGCCAGCAGTGGGGCAGGGGCGTCCTACGAGCAGTACTTC | CASSGAGASYEQYF
TRBJ1-5 | - | - | TRBV15 | TGTGCCACCAGCAGAGATGGGGGTTATAGCAATCAGCCCCAGCATTTT | CATSRDGGYSNQPQHF
TRBJ1-6 | - | - | TRBV4-2 | TGTGCCAGCAGCCAAGATAACCAGGGAAACCCCTATTCACCCCTCCACTTT | CASSQDNQGNPYSPLHF
TRBJ1-2 | - | few | TRBV6-6 | TGTGCCAGCAGTACCCAGTGGGGCTCAGACTATGGCTACACCTTC | CASSTQWGSDYGYTF
TRBJ2-6 | TRBD1 | - | TRBV5-1 | TGCGCCAGCAGCCCCTTAGGACAGGGGGCCTCTGGGGCCAACGTCCTGACTTTC | CASSPLGQGASGANVLTF
TRBJ2-2 | - | few | TRBV28 | TGTGCCAGCAGTTTTGCCGGGGAGCTGTTTTTT | CASSFAGELFF
TRBJ2-3 | TRBD2 | - | TRBV28 | TGTGCCAGCAGGAGCAAAGCGGGAGGGCCTTGGGCGCAGTATTTT | CASRSKAGGPWAQYF
TRBJ2-5 | - | - | TRBV29-1 | TGCAGCGCTGGGCGGGCGGACGAGACCCAGTACTTC | CSAGRADETQYF
TRBJ2-2 | - | few | TRBV2 | TGTGCCAGCATGCCGGGGATAATCACCGGGGAGCTGTTTTTT | CASMPGIITGELFF
TRBJ2-1 | TRBD2 | - | TRBV28 | TGTGCCAGCATCCAGGGACTAGCGGGAGACAATGAGCAGTTCTTC | CASIQGLAGDNEQFF
TRBJ2-3 | - | - | TRBV11-2 | TGTGCCAGCAGCTTAACGGGACGTGGACACACAGATACGCAGTATTTT | CASSLTGRGHTDTQYF
TRBJ1-2 | - | few | TRBV5-6 | TGTGCCAGCAGCATAAGACTTGCCTATGGCTACACCTTC | CASSIRLAYGYTF
TRBJ2-1 | - | - | TRBV7-7 | TGTGCTAGCAGCAAGGACGCTTACAATGAGCAGTTCTTC | CASSKDAYNEQFF
TRBJ1-5 | - | once | TRBV19 | TGTGCCAGTAGTATTTCCCAGAGGCATAGCAGTAATCAGCCCCAGCATTTT | CASSISQRHSSNQPQHF
TRBJ2-2 | - | - | TRBV18 | TGTGCCAGCACGGACTGGCAGTCGAACACCGGGGAGCTGTTTTTT | CASTDWQSNTGELFF
TRBJ2-1 | TRBD2 | few | TRBV11-2 | TGTGCCAGCACCCTTAGCGGGATTTCCTACAATGAGCAGTTCTTC | CASTLSGISYNEQFF
TRBJ2-3 | TRBD2 | - | TRBV7-2 | TGTGCCAGCAGCCTCCAGCGGGACGCAGGAGATACGCAGTATTTT | CASSLQRDAGDTQYF
TRBJ2-5 | - | few | TRBV19 | TGTGCCAGTAGTAGGGACGGACAAGGAGCCCAGTACTTC | CASSRDGQGAQYF
TRBJ2-3 | - | - | TRBV19 | TGTGCCAGTAAGCTTGGGGTTACCACAGATACGCAGTATTTT | CASKLGVTTDTQYF
TRBJ2-2 | - | once | TRBV1 | TGCACCAGCAGCCAAGCTATCCCCGGGGAGCTGTTTTTT | CTSSQAIPGELFF
TRBJ2-1 | - | once | TRBV4-3 | TGCGCCAGCAGCCGGAGGGCTGAGCGTATTTCGCACAATGAGCAGTTCTTC | CASSRRAERISHNEQFF
TRBJ2-2 | - | - | TRBV5-1 | TGCGCCAGCAGCTTAGCCGCGACGAACACCGGGGAGCTGTTTTTT | CASSLAATNTGELFF
TRBJ2-1 | - | few | TRBV20-1 | TGCAGTGCTAGTCCCCCTGGGGGGCAGTTCTTC | CSASPPGGQFF
TRBJ2-7 | - | few | TRBV13 | TGTGCCAGCAGCTTAGGTCGCGGAAACTACGAGCAGTACTTC | CASSLGRGNYEQYF
TRBJ2-2 | - | few | TRBV6-1 | TGTGCCAGCATAAGTCAAGGCGGGGAGCTGTTTTTT | CASISQGGELFF
TRBJ2-1 | TRBD1 | - | TRBV7-2 | TGTGCCAGCAGCTACCGACAGGGGGCTCACAATGAGCAGTTCTTC | CASSYRQGAHNEQFF
TRBJ2-5 | TRBD2 | - | TRBV10-3 | TGTGCCATCAGTGAGGTCGGTGGTACTAGCGGGTACCAAGAGACCCAGTACTTC | CAISEVGGTSGYQETQYF
TRBJ2-1 | TRBD2 | few | TRBV6-5 | TGTGCCAGCAGTTCAGGTAGCGGGAAAAATGAGCAGTTCTTC | CASSSGSGKNEQFF
TRBJ2-3 | - | few | TRBV4-2 | TGTGCCAGCCGCCGGGACTTTTCAGATACGCAGTATTTT | CASRRDFSDTQYF